Following are 30 T cell receptor beta chains from one sample sequenced in a study of blood T cell repertoires in COVID-19. Using immunoSEQ multiplex PCR, the repertoire was profiled, and TCRdb retains in-frame clones only, with some absent. The sample consists of more than 85,000 clones, more than 85% of them appearing once. Source material: peripheral blood. Every receptor here comes from a man aged 45 to 65 with active or convalescent COVID-19.

This clone was detected only once. The chain uses TRBV4-1 and TRBJ1-6, with D hard to call. The length of the CDR3 is 15 residues. Trimming took off 0 bases at V and 2 bases at J, with 5 bases between the two ends. CDR1 MGHRA and CDR2 YSYEKL come from the germline V gene. The CDR3 sequence: CASSQDRAYNSPLHF. CDR3 DNA sequence: TGCGCCAGCAGCCAAGATCGGGCCTATAATTCACCCCTCCACTTT.

The chain carries TRBV5-1 and TRBJ2-2; weak D call: TRBD2 (5 bases). V was shortened by 0 bases and J by 3 bases, with 15 bases between the two germline ends. Germline V gene lookup returns CDR1 SGHRS and CDR2 YFSETQ. The CDR3 spans 17 residues. CDR3 region: CASSLGSRVAYTGELFF. The DNA of the CDR3 is TGCGCCAGCAGCTTGGGTTCGAGGGTTGCGTACACCGGGGAGCTGTTTTTT.

V gene TRBV4-1 combines with J gene TRBJ2-1, with 7 nucleotides matching TRBD1. Germline V gives CDR1 MGHRA, CDR2 YSYEKL. With 2 bases clipped from V and 9 bases from J, the junction kept 7 bases outside the gene matches. The CDR3 covers 14 residues. The CDR3 loop reads CASSQTRDRGEQFF. In DNA form, the CDR3 reads TGCGCCAGCAGCCAAACCCGGGACAGAGGTGAGCAGTTCTTC.

The chain uses TRBV21-1 and TRBJ1-5; the DNA was not used to check the table's D call, TRBD1. TRBV21-1 is a pseudogene locus. CDR3 length: 20 amino acids. For the CDR3, the DNA is TGTGCCAGCAGCAATTTCAGGGGCAGTCCGGATGGGATTAGCAATCAGCCCCAGCATTTT. Translating it yields CASSNFRGSPDGISNQPQHF.

Here the CDR3 DNA reads TGTGCCAGCTCACTGGACAGCCGAGTCAATGAGCAGTTCTTC. This translates into CASSLDSRVNEQFF. The V and J genes are TRBV18 and TRBJ2-1; a possible D gene is TRBD1 (6 bases). Trimming took off 4 bases at V and 6 bases at J, with 13 bases between the two ends. In germline, CDR1 is KGHSH, CDR2 LQKENI. The CDR3 loop spans 14 amino acids. The full variable domain, in which reference TRBV18 and TRBJ2-1 provide the parts outside the CDR3, is NAGVMQNPRHLVRRRGQEARLRCSPMKGHSHVYWYRQLPEEGLKFMVYLQKENIIDESGMPKERFSAEFPKEGPSILRIQQVVRGDSAAYFCASSLDSRVNEQFFGPGTRLTVL.

This clone occurred a few times. The CDR3 protein is CASSSQDPRDAGELFF. The CDR3 DNA sequence: TGTGCCAGCAGCTCACAGGACCCCAGGGATGCCGGGGAGCTGTTTTTT. The chain couples TRBV6-2 or TRBV6-3 to TRBJ2-2; a weak D match, TRBD1 (5 bases). The CDR3 totals 16 residues. V dropped 6 bases and J dropped 6 bases, with 20 bases sitting between them. Per germline, CDR1 MNHEY and CDR2 SVGEGT.

The chain employs TRBV27 and TRBJ2-6; tentatively, D is TRBD1 (5 bases). The V gene lost 7 bases and the J gene lost 0 bases, with 10 bases spanning the gap. The CDR3 extends over 15 amino acids. CDR1 and CDR2 (germline): MNHEY, SMNVEV (reference sequence). This CDR3 is CASTLDSSGANVLTF. The CDR3 DNA sequence: TGTGCCAGCACCCTAGACAGCTCTGGGGCCAACGTCCTGACTTTC. The entire variable domain, with the rest obtained from reference TRBV27 and TRBJ2-6, is as follows: EAQVTQNPRYLITVTGKKLTVTCSQNMNHEYMSWYRQDPGLGLRQIYYSMNVEVTDKGDVPEGYKVSRKEKRNFPLILESPSPNQTSLYFCASTLDSSGANVLTFGAGSRLTVL.

The chain couples TRBV2 to TRBJ1-3; 9 bases are shared with TRBD1. This CDR3 comprises 14 residues. CDR1 is SNHLY, CDR2 FYNNEI, per germline. Unmatched junction bases numbered 5, after V lost 8 bases and J lost 3 bases. In DNA form, the CDR3 reads TGTGCCAGCTCACAGGGGGCGAATGGAAACACCATATATTTT. This translates into CASSQGANGNTIYF. The full variable domain, in which reference TRBV2 and TRBJ1-3 provide the parts outside the CDR3, is EPEVTQTPSHQVTQMGQEVILRCVPISNHLYFYWYRQILGQKVEFLVSFYNNEISEKSEIFDDQFSVERPDGSNFTLKIRSTKLEDSAMYFCASSQGANGNTIYFGEGSWLTVV.

The chain links TRBV6-5 to TRBJ1-5; D not resolved. The CDR3 is made up of 15 amino acids. The V and J ends lost 6 bases and 0 bases respectively, with 12 bases between them. In germline, CDR1 is MNHEY, CDR2 SVGAGI. The CDR3 DNA is TGTGCCAGCAGCTTTACAGTAGATAGCAATCAGCCCCAGCATTTT. Protein product: CASSFTVDSNQPQHF.

V gene TRBV2 combines with J gene TRBJ2-5; D unclear. The V end was cut by 4 bases, the J end by 7 bases, with 13 bases between. Germline V lookup: CDR1 SNHLY, CDR2 FYNNEI. The length of the CDR3 is 13 residues. The CDR3 DNA reads as TGTGCCAGCAGTGCGGAGAAGAAAGGGACCCAGTACTTC. Its translation is CASSAEKKGTQYF.

This clone was observed once. The rearrangement joins TRBV4-3 to TRBJ1-2; the D gene is possibly TRBD1 (6 bases). The CDR3 is 14 amino acids. Germline CDR1 reads LGHNA; CDR2 reads YSLEER. The V end lost 6 bases, the J end lost 5 bases, and 16 bases lay between the germline ends. The CDR3 sequence is CASSGLDRTYGYTF. The DNA for the CDR3 is TGCGCCAGCAGTGGCCTCGACAGGACTTATGGCTACACCTTC.

The gene calls are TRBV7-9 and TRBJ1-6, with TRBD1 identical over 8 bases. This CDR3 region has 16 residues. Trimming at V came to 5 bases and at J to 10 bases, leaving 13 bases not matched to a gene. CDR1 and CDR2 (germline): SEHNR, FQNEAQ (reference sequence). DNA for the CDR3: TGTGCCAGCAGCCACGTCCAAGGACAGGGAGGATCACCCCTCCACTTT. It is translated as CASSHVQGQGGSPLHF.

This chain joins TRBV5-8 and TRBJ1-6; TRBD1 aligns across 10 bases. The CDR3 totals 17 residues. Germline V lookup: CDR1 SGHTS, CDR2 YDEGEE. V lost 4 bases and J lost 6; bases outside the gene matches: 10. CDR3 DNA: TGTGCCAGCAGCCCTTTTGTCGGGACAGGGGCTAATTCACCCCTCCACTTT. Translating gives CASSPFVGTGANSPLHF.

The chain joins TRBV2 to TRBJ2-2; 13 bases fit TRBD2. The germline gives CDR1 SNHLY, CDR2 FYNNEI. The CDR3 has 15 residues. V trimming: 6 bases; J trimming: 5 bases; junction bases outside the gene matches: 3. In DNA, the CDR3 is TGTGCCAGCAGCCGGACTAGCGGGGGTACCGGGGAGCTGTTTTTT. This encodes CASSRTSGGTGELFF.

The chain joins TRBV2 to TRBJ1-6, with a possible D match to TRBD1 (6 bases). Germline CDR1 SNHLY, CDR2 FYNNEI. The CDR3 has 15 amino acids. The ends were cut back, 3 bases at V and 6 bases at J, with 12 bases in the middle. CDR3 residues: CASSDGWDTNSPLHF. Here the CDR3 DNA reads TGTGCCAGCAGTGATGGATGGGACACTAATTCACCCCTCCACTTT.

The chain combines TRBV25-1 with TRBJ1-5; D is ambiguous. Between the trimmed V and J ends, which lost 4 bases and 1 base, there was a span of 11 bases. The CDR3 sequence is 15 residues long. The germline CDR1 and CDR2 sequences are MGHDK and SYGVNS. The CDR3 protein is CASSASVRSNQPQHF. CDR3 DNA sequence: TGTGCCAGCAGTGCGTCTGTACGGAGCAATCAGCCCCAGCATTTT. Based on the CDR3 plus reference TRBV25-1 and TRBJ1-5, the full variable domain is EADIYQTPRYLVIGTGKKITLECSQTMGHDKMYWYQQDPGMELHLIHYSYGVNSTEKGDLSSESTVSRIRTEHFPLTLESARPSHTSQYLCASSASVRSNQPQHFGDGTRLSIL.

This chain joins TRBV15 and TRBJ2-5; D is unclear. There are 16 residues in the CDR3. Germline V lookup: CDR1 LNHNV, CDR2 YYDKDF (reference sequence). The germline V and J ends were trimmed by 1 base and 2 bases, with 14 bases remaining between them. CDR3 protein: CATSRADSLRQETQYF. CDR3 nucleotides: TGTGCCACCAGCAGAGCTGACTCCTTGAGGCAAGAGACCCAGTACTTC.

This chain links TRBV2 with TRBJ2-2, with 14 bases aligning to TRBD2. The CDR3 sequence is 16 residues long. Trimming cost V 6 bases and J 5 bases; bases outside gene matches: 5. The germline CDR1 and CDR2 sequences are SNHLY and FYNNEI. The CDR3 DNA sequence: TGTGCCAGCAGCCAGGGACTAGCGGGGGTTACCGGGGAGCTGTTTTTT. Protein sequence: CASSQGLAGVTGELFF.

This chain links TRBV4-1 with TRBJ2-7, with TRBD1 matching 8 bases. The germline V gene encodes CDR1 MGHRA and CDR2 YSYEKL. The trim removed 0 bases at V and 2 bases at J, leaving 6 bases unmatched. The CDR3 contains 16 residues. CDR3 sequence (DNA): TGCGCCAGCAGCCAAGATCCCGGACAGGGCACCTACGAGCAGTACTTC. It is translated as CASSQDPGQGTYEQYF.

This rearrangement joins TRBV25-1 to TRBJ2-3, with 10 bases aligning to TRBD1. The CDR3 covers 18 residues. V gave up 3 bases and J gave up 3 bases; unmatched junction bases: 12. The germline V gene encodes CDR1 MGHDK and CDR2 SYGVNS. CDR3: CASSDGTGVWGATDTQYF. Here the CDR3 DNA reads TGTGCCAGCAGTGACGGGACAGGGGTTTGGGGGGCGACAGATACGCAGTATTTT.

The chain has TRBV19 and TRBJ2-3; the D gene is possibly TRBD2 (5 bases). The germline V gene encodes CDR1 LNHDA and CDR2 SQIVND (reference sequence). Trimming stripped 3 bases from V and 6 bases from J, with 13 bases between. This CDR3 spans 14 amino acids. The CDR3 sequence is CASSIGLARDTQYF. The DNA of the CDR3 is TGTGCCAGTAGTATTGGGCTAGCAAGGGATACGCAGTATTTT. The whole variable domain, filled in from reference TRBV19 and TRBJ2-3, reads DGGITQSPKYLFRKEGQNVTLSCEQNLNHDAMYWYRQDPGQGLRLIYYSQIVNDFQKGDIAEGYSVSREKKESFPLTVTSAQKNPTAFYLCASSIGLARDTQYFGPGTRLTVL.

This sequence joins TRBV6-1 and TRBJ2-7; TRBD1 aligns across 8 bases. This CDR3 is 14 amino acids long. CDR1 and CDR2 (germline): MNHNS, SASEGT. The trim removed 2 bases at V and 3 bases at J, leaving 3 bases unmatched. The CDR3 nucleotides read TGTGCCAGCAGTGAAACAGGGGGTATCTACGAGCAGTACGTC. Protein product: CASSETGGIYEQYV.

The chain uses TRBV15 and TRBJ2-5, with D perhaps TRBD2 (6 bases). The CDR3 is made up of 14 amino acids. The V end was cut by 1 base, the J end by 3 bases, with 9 bases between. The germline V gene encodes CDR1 LNHNV and CDR2 YYDKDF (reference sequence). The CDR3 DNA reads as TGTGCCACCAGCAGAGGAGGCGGGAAAGAGACCCAGTACTTC. Its protein is CATSRGGGKETQYF.

The rearrangement links TRBV5-1 to TRBJ2-5, with 11 nucleotides matching TRBD2. Germline-derived CDR1 and CDR2 are SGHRS and YFSETQ. The CDR3 has 16 amino acids. V gave up 4 bases and J gave up 5 bases; unmatched junction bases: 10. CDR3 loop: CASSTGLAALGETQYF. CDR3 coding DNA: TGCGCCAGCAGCACGGGACTAGCGGCGTTAGGTGAGACCCAGTACTTC.

This chain connects TRBV2 to TRBJ1-5; TRBD1 aligns across 10 bases. Germline loops: CDR1 SNHLY, CDR2 FYNNEI. This CDR3 has 15 amino acids. Unmatched junction bases numbered 4, after V lost 3 bases and J lost 5 bases. The chain's CDR3 is CASSETGTGDQPQHF. CDR3 sequence (DNA): TGTGCCAGCAGTGAGACCGGGACAGGGGATCAGCCCCAGCATTTT.

The chain is built from TRBV24-1 and TRBJ1-5; the D is unclear. From germline, CDR1 is KGHDR and CDR2 SFDVKD. The CDR3 sequence is 13 residues long. V dropped 10 bases and J dropped 3 bases, with 12 bases sitting between them. This chain's CDR3 is CATTSQSNQPQHF. The CDR3 DNA follows: TGTGCCACGACCTCACAGTCCAATCAGCCCCAGCATTTT.

The table lists this clone with a count of one. The chain couples TRBV7-2 to TRBJ2-5; 16 bases match TRBD2. Germline V gene data show CDR1 as SGHTA and CDR2 as FQGNSA. J lost 5 bases, V lost 1 base, and 7 bases had no gene match. There are 18 residues in the CDR3. The CDR3 DNA follows: TGTGCCAGCAGCTTAGAATTGGGACTAGCGGGGGGGCGGGAGACCCAGTACTTC. It encodes CASSLELGLAGGRETQYF.

On this clone itself: Its ends do not fully match the called genes, so a read error is possible. The rearrangement uses TRBV5-1 and TRBJ2-1; TRBD2 aligns across 8 bases. CDR3 length: 15 residues. Germline loops: CDR1 SGHRS, CDR2 YFSETQ. In DNA form, the CDR3 reads TGCGCCAGCAGGTTGGCTGGTAGCGGGGTCAATGAGCAGTTCTTC. Its protein is CASRLAGSGVNEQFF.

This chain connects TRBV2 to TRBJ1-5; the match to TRBD1 covers 8 bases. Trimming took 4 bases from V and 3 from J; bases not matched to a gene: 2. This CDR3 has 14 residues. Germline CDR1 reads SNHLY; CDR2 reads FYNNEI. The CDR3 loop is CASSVGQVNQPQHF. The CDR3 coding sequence is TGTGCCAGCAGTGTGGGACAGGTCAATCAGCCCCAGCATTTT.

This chain connects TRBV28 to TRBJ1-1, with D unclear. CDR3 length: 13 amino acids. CDR1 is MDHEN and CDR2 is SYDVKM in the germline V gene. Trimming removed 6 bases from V and 0 bases from J, with 8 bases in between. As DNA, the CDR3 is TGTGCCAGCAGCCTTACAGTGAACACTGAAGCTTTCTTT. Residues: CASSLTVNTEAFF.